This entry lists 5 T cell receptor beta chains sequenced from one sample in a study of T cell changes during pregnancy in multiple sclerosis. The repertoire was sequenced with immunoSEQ multiplex PCR; TCRdb's copy has only in-frame clones and lacks some. The sample includes fewer than 90,000 clones, about 89% of them seen just once. The specimen was peripheral blood, collected in the second trimester of pregnancy. The receptors stem from a female donor with multiple sclerosis, enrolled in a pregnancy study.

J is TRBJ2-7 and V is TRBV7-9; TRBD1 aligns across 11 bases. V was clipped by 5 bases and J by 3 bases; unmatched bases: 3. The CDR3 is 14 amino acids. CDR1 SEHNR and CDR2 FQNEAQ come from the germline V gene (reference sequence). CDR3 residues: CASSGGTGGYEQYF. The CDR3 region has the DNA TGTGCCAGCAGCGGAGGGACAGGGGGCTACGAGCAGTACTTC.

The chain couples TRBV7-2 to TRBJ1-3, with D perhaps matching TRBD1 (5 bases). CDR1 and CDR2 (germline): SGHTA, FQGNSA. The V end was cut by 5 bases, the J end by 5 bases, with 25 bases between. This CDR3 is built from 18 residues. CDR3 loop: CASSLTPSRDSRRNTIYF. The CDR3 DNA is TGTGCCAGCAGCCTCACCCCCAGCCGCGACAGCAGGCGAAACACCATATATTTT.

CDR3 sequence (DNA): TGTGCCAGCAGTTACTCGATACTTATCCACAATGAGCAGTTCTTC. This encodes CASSYSILIHNEQFF. The chain has TRBV6-5 and TRBJ2-1; D is unresolved. The CDR3 length is 15 residues. Per germline, CDR1 MNHEY and CDR2 SVGAGI. V was cut by 0 bases and J by 5 bases, with 11 bases left in between.

V gene TRBV5-6 combines with J gene TRBJ1-2; 9 bases align to TRBD1. Germline loops: CDR1 SGHDT, CDR2 YYEEEE. V was clipped by 3 bases and J by 5 bases; unmatched bases: 14. CDR3 length equals 17 residues. The CDR3 here is CASSSDSRTGEAYGYTF. The CDR3, as DNA: TGTGCCAGCAGCTCGGACTCTCGGACAGGGGAAGCGTATGGCTACACCTTC.

The chain joins TRBV27 to TRBJ1-5, with 9 bases aligning to TRBD1. Germline CDR1 is MNHEY and CDR2 is SMNVEV (reference sequence). The CDR3 runs to 16 residues. The ends lost 4 bases at V and 0 bases at J; junction bases unmatched: 4. Here the CDR3 reads CASSSTGGFSNQPQHF. The CDR3 nucleotides are TGTGCCAGCAGTTCCACAGGGGGCTTTAGCAATCAGCCCCAGCATTTT.